These 4 T cell receptor beta chains originate from one sample sequenced in a study of cytotoxic CD8 clonotypes in ibrutinib-treated CLL. Clones were read by immunoSEQ multiplex PCR, and TCRdb kept only the in-frame ones, dropping some. The sample has some 140,000 clones, 80% to 95% seen once; the top ten hold 11%. The sequencing here drew on PBMCs, taken after 12 months of ibrutinib treatment. Every receptor here comes from a human donor with chronic lymphocytic leukemia.

The genes are TRBV19 and TRBJ1-5; possible D gene TRBD1, 6 bases. The CDR3 is 13 amino acids. The V and J ends lost 7 bases and 4 bases respectively, with 11 bases between them. Per germline, CDR1 LNHDA and CDR2 SQIVND (reference sequence). The CDR3, as DNA: TGTGCCAGTACAGGGGCAGGGAATCAGCCCCAGCATTTT. Protein: CASTGAGNQPQHF.

The J gene is TRBJ1-1, the V gene TRBV28; a possible D gene is TRBD1 (5 bases). The CDR3 covers 12 residues. Trimming took 3 bases from V and 8 from J, leaving 10 bases between them. CDR1 is MDHEN, CDR2 SYDVKM, per germline. The CDR3 region has the DNA TGTGCCAGCAGTTTTGGGGCTTCGGAAGCTTTCTTT. It translates to CASSFGASEAFF.

The rearrangement links TRBV9 to TRBJ2-7, with D perhaps matching TRBD1 (5 bases). The CDR3 is 16 residues long. Germline values: CDR1 SGDLS, CDR2 YYNGEE. V lost 0 bases, J lost 0 bases, and 13 bases lay in between. The CDR3 loop reads CASSVGLGQSSYEQYF. CDR3 DNA: TGTGCCAGCAGCGTAGGGCTGGGGCAAAGCTCCTACGAGCAGTACTTC.

V is TRBV19 and J is TRBJ1-4; 7 nucleotides agree with TRBD1. Germline CDR1 is LNHDA and CDR2 is SQIVND (reference sequence). The length of the CDR3 is 15 residues. V was pared by 6 bases and J by 0 bases, with 4 bases of the junction left unmatched. CDR3 sequence: CASRLQGATNEKLFF. CDR3 DNA: TGTGCCAGTAGGCTTCAGGGGGCAACTAATGAAAAACTGTTTTTT.